Below, 18 T cell receptor beta chains from the same sample are listed, as sequenced in a study of CD8 T cells in ankylosing spondylitis. TCRdb processed the 5' RACE reads anew with MiXCR; each CDR3 protein has one entry. Among a few hundred thousand distinct CDR3 sequences listed, about 10% were seen once. Sequenced material: blood, either unsorted or a sorted T cell fraction (not recorded which). The receptors were gathered from a male donor with ankylosing spondylitis or in good health (not recorded which).

The rearrangement links TRBV15 to TRBJ1-2, with D hard to call. Trimming took 1 base from V and 2 from J, leaving 5 bases between them. Germline V gives CDR1 LNHNV, CDR2 YYDKDF (reference sequence). The CDR3 has 13 residues. The CDR3 is CATSRGENYGYTF. DNA of the CDR3: TGTGCCACCAGCAGAGGAGAGAACTATGGCTACACCTTC.

In its sample, this clonotype was seen a few times. The chain employs TRBV18 and TRBJ1-1; D might be TRBD1 (6 bases). The CDR3 has 14 amino acids. Trimming pared 2 bases from V and 3 bases from J, leaving 10 bases between. Germline V gene lookup returns CDR1 KGHSH and CDR2 LQKENI. The CDR3 DNA reads TGTGCCAGCTCACCAGGGGGCGGGCACACTGAAGCTTTCTTT. Amino acid sequence: CASSPGGGHTEAFF.

This clonotype showed up many times. The rearrangement uses TRBV4-1 and TRBJ2-1, with 7 nucleotides matching TRBD1. The CDR3 is made up of 16 amino acids. Germline-derived CDR1 and CDR2 are MGHRA and YSYEKL. After removal of 4 bases from V and 2 bases from J, the junction contained 8 bases not matched to a gene. CDR3 coding DNA: TGCGCCAGCAGCCCCTTCCAACAGGGGACCTACAATGAGCAGTTCTTC. It codes for CASSPFQQGTYNEQFF.

This clonotype showed up many times. This chain uses TRBV10-3 with TRBJ2-1, with 7 bases identical to TRBD2. The CDR3 contains 14 residues. Trimming at V came to 8 bases and at J to 5 bases, leaving 9 bases not matched to a gene. Germline V gene data show CDR1 as ENHRY and CDR2 as SYGVKD. This chain's CDR3 is CAIAMGLADNEQFF. The CDR3 nucleotides read TGTGCCATCGCAATGGGTCTAGCGGACAATGAGCAGTTCTTC.

This clonotype has at least ten counts. V and J are TRBV20-1 and TRBJ2-5; 14 bases map to TRBD2. Trimming took 2 bases from V and 5 from J; bases not matched to a gene: 16. Per the germline V gene, CDR1 is DFQATT and CDR2 is SNEGSKA (reference sequence). The CDR3 runs to 19 residues. The DNA for the CDR3 is TGCAGTGCTAGACATCCGACTAGCGGGAGGGCCTGGTATAGGGAGACCCAGTACTTC. Translating gives CSARHPTSGRAWYRETQYF.

This clonotype was seen many times. This chain joins TRBV20-1 and TRBJ2-5; 9 bases line up with TRBD1. Germline V gene lookup returns CDR1 DFQATT and CDR2 SNEGSKA (reference sequence). CDR3 length equals 14 residues. J gave up 5 bases and V 3 bases, and 7 bases lay outside the gene matches. The CDR3 is CSASRDREGETQYF. The CDR3 nucleotides read TGCAGTGCTAGCCGGGACAGGGAAGGGGAGACCCAGTACTTC.

The chain carries TRBV7-3 and TRBJ2-1; D is uncertain. Germline V gene lookup returns CDR1 SGHTA and CDR2 FQGTGA. Trimming removed 8 bases from V and 0 bases from J, with 8 bases in between. The CDR3 is 13 residues long. CDR3: CASAYSSYNEQFF. Here the CDR3 DNA reads TGTGCCAGCGCTTATAGCTCCTACAATGAGCAGTTCTTC.

The chain recombines TRBV3-1 with TRBJ2-5; D gene ambiguous. This CDR3 is built from 13 residues. V shed 6 bases and J shed 1 base, with 9 bases lying between them. Per germline, CDR1 LGHDT and CDR2 YNNKEL (reference sequence). CDR3 protein: CASRKTTQETQYF. In nucleotides, the CDR3 is TGTGCCAGCAGAAAGACAACCCAAGAGACCCAGTACTTC.

In this sample, this clonotype turned up many times. The V and J genes are TRBV5-1 and TRBJ2-3, with D maybe TRBD1 (5 bases). There are 15 residues in the CDR3. Per germline, CDR1 SGHRS and CDR2 YFSETQ. V gave up 0 bases and J gave up 4 bases, with 12 bases separating them. This chain's CDR3 is CASSLVQGRADTQYF. DNA for the CDR3: TGCGCCAGCAGCTTGGTGCAGGGTAGGGCAGATACGCAGTATTTT.

The V and J genes are TRBV5-1 and TRBJ2-3; D unclear. The CDR3 has 15 residues. Trimming removed 1 base from V and 3 bases from J, with 12 bases in between. The germline gives CDR1 SGHRS, CDR2 YFSETQ. CDR3 residues: CASSLTRWGTDTQYF. CDR3 coding DNA: TGCGCCAGCAGCTTGACCCGTTGGGGAACAGATACGCAGTATTTT. The full variable domain, with the rest looked up from reference TRBV5-1 and TRBJ2-3, is KAGVTQTPRYLIKTRGQQVTLSCSPISGHRSVSWYQQTPGQGLQFLFEYFSETQRNKGNFPGRFSGRQFSNSRSEMNVSTLELGDSALYLCASSLTRWGTDTQYFGPGTRLTVL.

Many counts were recorded for this clonotype. The chain combines TRBV4-2 with TRBJ2-1; the match to TRBD1 covers 7 bases. Germline CDR1 LGHNA, CDR2 YNFKEQ. V gave up 0 bases and J gave up 5 bases; unmatched junction bases: 4. CDR3 length: 15 amino acids. CDR3 sequence reads: CASSQEGTADNEQFF. CDR3 DNA: TGTGCCAGCAGCCAAGAGGGGACAGCCGACAATGAGCAGTTCTTC.

A few counts support this clonotype. The V gene is TRBV12-3 or TRBV12-4, the J gene TRBJ2-3; TRBD2 is a possible D gene (5 bases). This CDR3 contains 15 residues. Trimming took off 3 bases at V and 2 bases at J, with 12 bases between the two ends. This chain's CDR3 is CASSLVKRITDTQYF. CDR3 DNA sequence: TGTGCCAGCAGTTTGGTAAAGCGGATCACAGATACGCAGTATTTT.

This clonotype was observed at least ten times. This chain uses TRBV5-1 with TRBJ2-3; 9 positions agree with TRBD2. CDR3 length: 16 residues. The junction had 12 bases not matched to a gene; V was cut back by 5 bases and J by 5 bases. From germline, CDR1 is SGHRS and CDR2 YFSETQ. The CDR3 sequence is CASSPLMAGGRDTQYF. As DNA, the CDR3 is TGCGCCAGCAGTCCCCTCATGGCGGGGGGGCGAGATACGCAGTATTTT.

Of note for this clonotype: This may stem from a read error, because a much larger clone lies one nucleotide away. The chain has TRBV5-1 and TRBJ2-3, with TRBD1 matching over 8 bases. CDR3 length: 16 amino acids. The V gene's germline CDR1 is SGHRS and CDR2 YFSETQ. For the CDR3, the DNA is TGCGTCAGCAGCTTGGTGGGACAGGCAAGCACAGATACGCAGTATTTT. Amino acids: CVSSLVGQASTDTQYF.

This clonotype has more than one count but fewer than ten. This sequence joins TRBV6-5 and TRBJ1-1; D perhaps matches TRBD1 (6 bases). Germline V CDR1 and CDR2: MNHEY, SVGAGI. V gave up 8 bases and J gave up 2 bases, with 21 bases separating them. The CDR3 sequence is 16 residues long. CDR3 DNA sequence: TGTGCCAGCTGTCCTGGATCGACAGGCTTTAACACTGAAGCTTTCTTT. Amino acids: CASCPGSTGFNTEAFF.

In its sample, this clonotype was seen many times. The CDR3 here is CASSSGGNTIYF. The CDR3, as DNA: TGTGCCAGCAGCTCGGGTGGCAACACCATATATTTT. V is TRBV5-5 and J is TRBJ1-3, with unresolved D. The V end lost 3 bases, the J end lost 7 bases, and 8 bases lay between the germline ends. CDR1 and CDR2 from the germline V gene are SGHKS and YYEKEE (reference sequence). The CDR3 is 12 amino acids.

Ten or more counts support this clonotype. The rearrangement joins TRBV5-1 to TRBJ2-1; 11 positions match TRBD2. Germline V CDR1 and CDR2: SGHRS, YFSETQ. CDR3 size: 16 residues. With V trimmed by 1 base and J by 2 bases, 2 bases remained unmatched. CDR3 loop: CASSLRLAGTYNEQFF. CDR3 in DNA: TGCGCCAGCAGCTTGAGACTAGCGGGGACCTACAATGAGCAGTTCTTC.

This clonotype occurred many times. The V and J genes are TRBV20-1 and TRBJ2-1, with 7 positions matching TRBD2. The CDR3 covers 13 residues. V lost 5 bases and J lost 5; bases outside the gene matches: 6. The germline V gene encodes CDR1 DFQATT and CDR2 SNEGSKA (reference sequence). The CDR3 DNA follows: TGCAGTGCTTATAGCGGGCAAGACAATGAGCAGTTCTTC. This codes for CSAYSGQDNEQFF.